This T cell receptor beta chain was observed in a study of cytomegalovirus exposure and HLA in healthy donors. PCR involved 60 Vbeta and 13 Jbeta primers. Assay: immunoSEQ multiplex PCR; the TCRdb copy retains only in-frame clones and omits some. The sample includes 180,000 or so clones, 70% to 85% seen only once; the top ten take approximately 1.5%. On this clone itself: The antigen is undetermined.

General study results and limits: Likely technical artifact: a cluster of highly shared sequence variants.

All donors participated as healthy donors of bone marrow. The germline CDR1 and CDR2 sequences are MDHEN and SYDVKM. V shed 1 base and J shed 2 bases, with 13 bases lying between them. The CDR3 extends over 16 amino acids. This receptor was obtained from a man aged 18-30 years in good health and CMV-seronegative. Sequenced sample: PBMCs. The rearrangement links TRBV28 to TRBJ2-3; D might be TRBD2 (6 bases). The CDR3, as DNA: TGTGCCAGCAGTTTATCTGGTCTAGCGACCACAGATACGCAGTATTTT. Residues: CASSLSGLATTDTQYF. Supplemented by reference TRBV28 and TRBJ2-3, the full variable domain reads DVKVTQSSRYLVKRTGEKVFLECVQDMDHENMFWYRQDPGLGLRLIYFSYDVKMKEKGDIPEGYSVSREKKERFSLILESASTNQTSMYLCASSLSGLATTDTQYFGPGTRLTVL.